This T cell receptor (beta chain) was captured by sequencing in a study of blood T cells in healthy people across ages. A second 7 to 11 cycle PCR used barcoded and J-beta primers. TCRdb reanalysed the 5' RACE reads using MiXCR and keeps one entry per CDR3 protein. The sample contains 700,000 to 850,000 distinct CDR3 sequences, about 55% of which appear only once. Germline V gives CDR1 KGHDR, CDR2 SFDVKD. The CDR3 totals 14 residues. This clonotype was counted once. An end of the junction differs from the germline gene, which may be a read error. The source of this sequence is an older man in good health. The chain employs TRBV24-1 and TRBJ2-3; 7 positions match TRBD2. Material for sequencing was blood. CDR3 nucleotide sequence: TGCGCCACCAGTGCAAGCGGGATAAACAGAGACGCGTATTTT. Translated, it gives CATSASGINRDAYF.